This section outlines one T cell receptor (beta chain) sequence together with its context. Its antigen remains unknown. This sample is part of a study of blood T cells in healthy people across ages. Study-level results: More naive CD4+ cells and higher diversity were found in long-lived than in aged donors.

Sample-barcoded 5' priming and a J-beta primer mix drove a second PCR of roughly 6 to 12 cycles. TCRdb recomputed calls from the 5' RACE reads with MiXCR, one row per CDR3 protein. The sample yields 1,100,000 or so distinct CDR3 sequences, around 45% seen once. The CDR3 is 16 residues long. CDR1 and CDR2 (germline): SGHRS, YFSETQ. Trimming pared 2 bases from V and 0 bases from J, leaving 12 bases between. V is TRBV5-1 and J is TRBJ1-5; D may be TRBD1 (5 bases). This clonotype originated in an older woman in good health. Sequencing input: blood. As DNA, the CDR3 is TGCGCCAGCAGCTTAAACAGGAGCCATAGCAATCAGCCCCAGCATTTT. Translating it yields CASSLNRSHSNQPQHF.